Following are 3 T cell receptor beta chains from one sample sequenced in a study of T cells expressing NK-cell markers. After re-calling the 5' RACE reads, TCRdb lists one entry per CDR3 protein, DNA absent. The sample includes a few hundred thousand distinct CDR3 sequences. The sequenced material came from blood T cells: a sorted CD56 or NKG2C T cell subset, CD4+ or CD8+ T cells, or bulk PBMC T cells (not recorded which). Receptors were obtained from a man aged 18-75 years in good health.

The CDR3 here is CASSEPGTRDEQYF. J is TRBJ2-7 and V is TRBV25-1; the D gene TCRdb calls, TRBD1, cannot be checked with no DNA. This CDR3 is built from 14 residues. Germline-derived CDR1 and CDR2 are MGHDK and SYGVNS.

The V gene is TRBV7-2, the J gene TRBJ2-1; with no DNA, the TCRdb D assignment of TRBD1 cannot be verified. The CDR3 loop spans 15 amino acids. Germline V gives CDR1 SGHTA, CDR2 FQGNSA. This CDR3 is CASSRTGGLYNEQFF.

The chain links TRBV6-1 to TRBJ2-7; TCRdb gives TRBD1 as the D gene, but with no DNA this cannot be confirmed. This CDR3 comprises 14 residues. Germline V lookup: CDR1 MNHNS, CDR2 SASEGT. The CDR3 is CASGSRQGVREQYF.